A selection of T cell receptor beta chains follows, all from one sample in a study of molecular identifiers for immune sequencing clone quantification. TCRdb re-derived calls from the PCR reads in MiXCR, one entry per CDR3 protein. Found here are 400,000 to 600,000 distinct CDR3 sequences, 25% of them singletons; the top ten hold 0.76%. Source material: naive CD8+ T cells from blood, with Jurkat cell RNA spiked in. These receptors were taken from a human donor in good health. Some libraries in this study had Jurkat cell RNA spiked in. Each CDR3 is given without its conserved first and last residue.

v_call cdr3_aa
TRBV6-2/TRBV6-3 ASKKLAANNEQF
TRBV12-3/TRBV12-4 ASSTGVGQGADNEQF
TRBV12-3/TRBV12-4 ASSHRASRSTEAF
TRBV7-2 ASTGLAGASSYNEQF
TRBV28 ASSSQWTGPLSSYEQY
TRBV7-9 ASSLRQPNTGELF
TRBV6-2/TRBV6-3 ASSYGYGEAF
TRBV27 ASSFGVGNERY
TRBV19 ASAPGGFHEKLF
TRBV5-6 ASSMVSMTYEQY
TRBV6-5 ASSKPGTMNTEAF
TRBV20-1 SASSGAKNTEAF
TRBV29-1 SVRLERGITGELF
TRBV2 ASSEIGPGGPVDTEAF
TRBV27 ASSFRVNPLYGYT
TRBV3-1 ASSQDKTGAETQY
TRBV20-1 SASLPAGGSTDTQY
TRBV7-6 ASQHFSSYEQY
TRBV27 ACSLSTGSYEQY
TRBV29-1 SVERGAGGPQETQY
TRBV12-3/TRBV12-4 ASSLAGHNYEQY
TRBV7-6 ASSLATDQQY
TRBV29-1 SVEEGSEPSTDTQY
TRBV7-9 ASSSVLSEKLF
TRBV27 ASSLYLAGRGEKLF
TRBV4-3 ASSQVVKVSGANVPT
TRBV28 ASSFRLAGGGGSDEQF
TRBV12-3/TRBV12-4 ASGQGRGAF
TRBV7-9 ASSSTGRTNYGYT
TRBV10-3 AISSEGSEAF
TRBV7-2 ASSLKGGTGLMLGYNEQF
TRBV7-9 ASSRGQGNEQF
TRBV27 ASSMGRFSNQPQH
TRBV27 ASSPDSNLNYGYT
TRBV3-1 ASSQWIGPYEQY
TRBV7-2 ASSLVGGRREQF